The T cell receptor (beta chain) under discussion was sequenced for a study of control samples from healthy donors and cancer patients. Sequenced by immunoSEQ multiplex PCR; TCRdb stores in-frame clones only, minus some. The sample has about 170,000 clones; 90% to 95% are singletons. The CDR3 covers 14 residues. Trimming stripped 6 bases from V and 2 bases from J, with 11 bases between. CDR1 is SEHNR and CDR2 is FQNEAQ in the germline V gene (reference sequence). This clonotype originated in a woman in her twenties or thirties in good health. This chain joins TRBV7-9 and TRBJ1-5; D remains ambiguous. The sequenced material came from blood. In DNA, the CDR3 is TGTGCCAGCAGTTCCGGGAACCGCAATCAGCCCCAGCATTTT. Translation: CASSSGNRNQPQHF.